This T cell receptor beta chain was documented in a study of T cells in Graves' hyperthyroidism and ophthalmopathy. Background on the study: Peripheral blood was acquired at first diagnosis, ahead of any therapy whatsoever.

Template material for amplifying TCR beta CDR3 regions consisted of RNA transcripts. A first-round RT-PCR of the TCR CDR3 used the HTBI primer set. TCRdb used MiXCR to reprocess the multiplex PCR reads, holding one entry per CDR3 protein. The data hold about half a million distinct CDR3 sequences, with 22% observed a single time. The CDR3 covers 15 residues. V lost 5 bases, J lost 4 bases, and 17 bases lay in between. Germline-derived CDR1 and CDR2 are LNHDA and SQIVND (reference sequence). Criteria for exclusion of patients were uncontrolled infection, other autoimmune disease, pregnancy or lactation. The PBMCs had their origin in around 10 ml of fresh peripheral blood.

The receptor comes from a woman between 70 and 85 years old with Graves' ophthalmopathy. Sequenced sample: blood. V usage is TRBV19 and J usage is TRBJ1-2; maybe TRBD1 (5 bases). The CDR3 loop is CASSSGGAPSYGYTF. The CDR3 DNA follows: TGTGCCAGTAGTTCGGGAGGGGCTCCAAGCTATGGCTACACCTTC.